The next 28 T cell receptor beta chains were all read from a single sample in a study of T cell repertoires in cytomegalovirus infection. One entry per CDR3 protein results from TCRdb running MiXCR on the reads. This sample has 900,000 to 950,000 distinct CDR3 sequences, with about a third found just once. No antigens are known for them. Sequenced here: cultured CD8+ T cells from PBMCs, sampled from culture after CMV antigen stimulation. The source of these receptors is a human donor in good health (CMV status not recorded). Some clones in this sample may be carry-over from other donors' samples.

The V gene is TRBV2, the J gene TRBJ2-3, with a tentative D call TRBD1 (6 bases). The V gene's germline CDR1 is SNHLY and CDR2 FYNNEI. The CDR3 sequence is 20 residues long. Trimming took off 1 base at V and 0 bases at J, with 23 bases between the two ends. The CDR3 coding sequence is TGTGCCAGCAGTGAAGTGGTAGCCAGGGGACCCCGGCCTAGCACAGATACGCAGTATTTT. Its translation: CASSEVVARGPRPSTDTQYF.

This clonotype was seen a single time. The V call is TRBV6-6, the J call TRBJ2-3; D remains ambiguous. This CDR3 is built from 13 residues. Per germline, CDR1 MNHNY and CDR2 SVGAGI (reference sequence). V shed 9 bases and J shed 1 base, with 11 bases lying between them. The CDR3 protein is CASQVQGTDTQYF. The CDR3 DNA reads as TGTGCCAGTCAGGTCCAGGGCACAGATACGCAGTATTTT.

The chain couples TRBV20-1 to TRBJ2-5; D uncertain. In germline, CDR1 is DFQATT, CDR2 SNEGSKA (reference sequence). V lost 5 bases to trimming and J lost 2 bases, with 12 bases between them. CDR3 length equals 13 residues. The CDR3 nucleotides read TGCAGTGCTCCTTCCCGGCCTCAAGAGACCCAGTACTTC. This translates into CSAPSRPQETQYF.

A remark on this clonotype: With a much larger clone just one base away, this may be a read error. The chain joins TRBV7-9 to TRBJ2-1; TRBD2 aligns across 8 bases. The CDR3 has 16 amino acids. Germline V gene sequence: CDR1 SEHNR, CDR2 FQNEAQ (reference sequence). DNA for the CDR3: TGTGACAGCAGTCGGATGGGCGGGGGGCTGAACAATGAGCAGTTCTTC. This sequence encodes CDSSRMGGGLNNEQFF.

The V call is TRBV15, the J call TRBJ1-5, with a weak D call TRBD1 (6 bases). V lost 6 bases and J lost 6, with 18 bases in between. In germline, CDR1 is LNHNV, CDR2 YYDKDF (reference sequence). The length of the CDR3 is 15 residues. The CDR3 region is CATSSSGTSGQPQHF. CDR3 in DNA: TGTGCCACCAGTTCCTCGGGGACAAGTGGTCAGCCCCAGCATTTT.

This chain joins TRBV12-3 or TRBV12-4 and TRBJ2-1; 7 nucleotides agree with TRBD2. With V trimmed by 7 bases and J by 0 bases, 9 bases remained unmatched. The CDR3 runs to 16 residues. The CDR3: CASILAGESSYNEQFF. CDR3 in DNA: TGTGCCAGCATCCTTGCGGGGGAAAGCTCCTACAATGAGCAGTTCTTC.

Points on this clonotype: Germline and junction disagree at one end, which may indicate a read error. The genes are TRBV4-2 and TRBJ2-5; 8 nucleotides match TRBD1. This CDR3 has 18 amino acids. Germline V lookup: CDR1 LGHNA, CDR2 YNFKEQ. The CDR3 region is CTSSHMGIMTGDQETQYF. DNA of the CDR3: TGTACCAGCAGCCACATGGGTATTATGACAGGGGATCAAGAGACCCAGTACTTC.

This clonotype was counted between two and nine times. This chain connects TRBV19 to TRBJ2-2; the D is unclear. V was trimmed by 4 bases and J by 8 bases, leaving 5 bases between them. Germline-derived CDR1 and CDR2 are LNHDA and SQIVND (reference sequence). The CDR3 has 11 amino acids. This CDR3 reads CASSKAGELFF. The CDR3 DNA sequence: TGTGCCAGTAGTAAGGCGGGGGAGCTGTTTTTT.

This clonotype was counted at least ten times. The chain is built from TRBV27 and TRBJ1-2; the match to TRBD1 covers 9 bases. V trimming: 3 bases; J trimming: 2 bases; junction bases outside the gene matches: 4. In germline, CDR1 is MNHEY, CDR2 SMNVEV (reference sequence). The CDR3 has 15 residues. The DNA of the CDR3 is TGTGCCAGCAGTTTCGGACAGGGGCGGAACTATGGCTACACCTTC. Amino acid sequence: CASSFGQGRNYGYTF.

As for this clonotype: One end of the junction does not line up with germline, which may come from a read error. Here the CDR3 reads CVSSLVAGAYNEQFF. The CDR3 nucleotides are TGTGTCAGCAGCTTAGTCGCGGGAGCATACAATGAGCAGTTCTTC. The rearrangement links TRBV7-8 to TRBJ2-1; 7 nucleotides align to TRBD2. The CDR3 totals 15 residues. Germline CDR1 and CDR2: SGHVS and FQNEAQ.

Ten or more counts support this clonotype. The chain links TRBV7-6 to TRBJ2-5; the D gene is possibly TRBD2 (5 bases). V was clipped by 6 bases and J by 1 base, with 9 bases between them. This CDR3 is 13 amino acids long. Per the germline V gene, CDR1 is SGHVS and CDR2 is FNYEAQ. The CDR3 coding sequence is TGTGCCAGCAGACCCGGGGTCCAAGAGACCCAGTACTTC. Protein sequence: CASRPGVQETQYF.

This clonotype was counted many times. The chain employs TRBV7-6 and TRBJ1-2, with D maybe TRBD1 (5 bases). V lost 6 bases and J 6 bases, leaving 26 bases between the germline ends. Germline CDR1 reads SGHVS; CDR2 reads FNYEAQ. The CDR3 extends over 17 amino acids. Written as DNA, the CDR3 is TGTGCCAGCAGTCGCCTGGCCGGCGACAGTCCAGGAGATGGCTACACCTTC. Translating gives CASSRLAGDSPGDGYTF.

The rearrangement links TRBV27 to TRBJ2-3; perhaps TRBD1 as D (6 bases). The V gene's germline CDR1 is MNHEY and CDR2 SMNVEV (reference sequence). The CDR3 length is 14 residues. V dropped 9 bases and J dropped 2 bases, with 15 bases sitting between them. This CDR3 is CASTSGTTTDTQYF. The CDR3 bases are TGTGCCAGTACATCCGGGACAACCACAGATACGCAGTATTTT.

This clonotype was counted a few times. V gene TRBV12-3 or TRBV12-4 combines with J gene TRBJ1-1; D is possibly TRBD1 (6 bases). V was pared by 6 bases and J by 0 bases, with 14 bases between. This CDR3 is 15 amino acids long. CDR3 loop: CASSPQGDMNTEAFF. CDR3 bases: TGTGCCAGCAGCCCCCAAGGGGACATGAACACTGAAGCTTTCTTT.

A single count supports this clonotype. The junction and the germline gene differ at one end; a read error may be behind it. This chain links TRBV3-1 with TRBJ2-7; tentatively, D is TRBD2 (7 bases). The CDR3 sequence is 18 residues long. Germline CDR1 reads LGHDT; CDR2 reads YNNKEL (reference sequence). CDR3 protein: CASNQNPHVAGAPYEQYF. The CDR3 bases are TGTGCCAGCAACCAAAACCCGCATGTGGCGGGGGCCCCTTACGAGCAGTACTTC.

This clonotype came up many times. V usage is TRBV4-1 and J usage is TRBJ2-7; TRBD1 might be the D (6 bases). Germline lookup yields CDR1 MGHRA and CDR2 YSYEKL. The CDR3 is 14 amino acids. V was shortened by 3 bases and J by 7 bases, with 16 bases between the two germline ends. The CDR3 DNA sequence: TGCGCCAGCAGCCACGTCGGCTTGCAGGGGGAGCAGTACTTC. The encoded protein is CASSHVGLQGEQYF.

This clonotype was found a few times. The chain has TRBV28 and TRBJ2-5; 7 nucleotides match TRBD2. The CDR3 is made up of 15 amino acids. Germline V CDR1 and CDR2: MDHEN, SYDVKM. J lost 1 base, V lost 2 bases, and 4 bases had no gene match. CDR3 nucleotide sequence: TGTGCCAGCAGTTTAGGACTAGGGGTCCAAGAGACCCAGTACTTC. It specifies CASSLGLGVQETQYF.

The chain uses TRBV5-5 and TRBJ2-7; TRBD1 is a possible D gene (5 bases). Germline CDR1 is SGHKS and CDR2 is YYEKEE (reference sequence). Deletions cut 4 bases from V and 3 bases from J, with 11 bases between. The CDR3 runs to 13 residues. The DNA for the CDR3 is TGTGCCAGCAGCCTGGACACCATCTACGAGCAGTACGTC. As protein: CASSLDTIYEQYV.

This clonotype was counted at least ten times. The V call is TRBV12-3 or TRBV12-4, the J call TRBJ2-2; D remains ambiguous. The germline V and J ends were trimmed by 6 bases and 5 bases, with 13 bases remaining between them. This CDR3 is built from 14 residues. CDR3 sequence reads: CASSFIEGTGELFF. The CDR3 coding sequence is TGTGCCAGCAGCTTTATAGAAGGGACCGGGGAGCTGTTTTTT.

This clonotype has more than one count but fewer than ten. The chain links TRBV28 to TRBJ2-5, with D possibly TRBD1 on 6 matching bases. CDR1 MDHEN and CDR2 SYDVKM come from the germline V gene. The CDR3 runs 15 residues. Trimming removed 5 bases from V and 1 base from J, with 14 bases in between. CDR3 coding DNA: TGTGCCAGCAGTCCCCTCAGGGGCCCCCAAGAGACCCAGTACTTC. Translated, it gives CASSPLRGPQETQYF.

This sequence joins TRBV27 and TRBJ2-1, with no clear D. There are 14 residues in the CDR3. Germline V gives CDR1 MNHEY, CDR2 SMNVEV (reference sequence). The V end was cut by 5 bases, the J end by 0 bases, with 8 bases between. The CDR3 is CASSKASSYNEQFF. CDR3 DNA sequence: TGTGCCAGCAGTAAGGCGAGCTCCTACAATGAGCAGTTCTTC.

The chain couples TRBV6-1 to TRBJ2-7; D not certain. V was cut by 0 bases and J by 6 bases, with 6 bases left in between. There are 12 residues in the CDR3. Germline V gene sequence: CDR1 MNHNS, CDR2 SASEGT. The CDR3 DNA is TGTGCCAGCAGTGAAGCGCCCGGCGAGCAGTACGTC. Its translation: CASSEAPGEQYV.

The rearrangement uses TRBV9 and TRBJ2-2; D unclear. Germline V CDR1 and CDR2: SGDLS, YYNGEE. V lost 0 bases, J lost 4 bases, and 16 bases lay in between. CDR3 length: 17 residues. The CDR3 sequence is CASSVAEELPRTGELFF. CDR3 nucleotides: TGTGCCAGCAGCGTAGCTGAAGAACTCCCGCGCACCGGGGAGCTGTTTTTT.

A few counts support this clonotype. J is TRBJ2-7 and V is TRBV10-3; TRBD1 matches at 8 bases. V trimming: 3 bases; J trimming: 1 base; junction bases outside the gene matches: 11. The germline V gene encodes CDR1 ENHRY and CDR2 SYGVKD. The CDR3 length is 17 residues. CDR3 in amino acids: CAISDLPGTGLSYEQYV. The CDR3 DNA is TGTGCCATCAGTGACCTTCCCGGGACAGGACTTTCCTACGAGCAGTACGTC.

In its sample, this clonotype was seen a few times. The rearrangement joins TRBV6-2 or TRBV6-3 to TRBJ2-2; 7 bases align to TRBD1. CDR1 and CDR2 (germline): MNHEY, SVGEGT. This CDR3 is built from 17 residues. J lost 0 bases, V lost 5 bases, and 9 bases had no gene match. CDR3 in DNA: TGTGCCAGCAGTGTGCGGACAGGCCTCACGAACACCGGGGAGCTGTTTTTT. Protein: CASSVRTGLTNTGELFF.

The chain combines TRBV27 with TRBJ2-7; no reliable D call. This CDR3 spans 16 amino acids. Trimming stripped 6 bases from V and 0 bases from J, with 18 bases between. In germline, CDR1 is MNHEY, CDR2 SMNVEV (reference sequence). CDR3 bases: TGTGCCAGCAGCCCCGGCCATGCTAGGGCCTCCTACGAGCAGTACTTC. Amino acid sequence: CASSPGHARASYEQYF.

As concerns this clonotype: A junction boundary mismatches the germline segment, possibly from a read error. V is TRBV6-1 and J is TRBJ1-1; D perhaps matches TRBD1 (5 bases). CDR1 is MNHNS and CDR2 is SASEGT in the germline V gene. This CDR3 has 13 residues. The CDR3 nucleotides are TGTGCGAGCAGCAAGGGACCGAACACTGAAGCTTTCTTT. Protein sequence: CASSKGPNTEAFF.

DNA for the CDR3: TGTGCCAGCAGCTTGAGCTTAGCCTACGAGCAGTACGTC. As protein: CASSLSLAYEQYV. This chain joins TRBV11-2 and TRBJ2-7; D is unclear. Trimming removed 3 bases at V and 2 bases at J, with 8 bases between. The germline CDR1 and CDR2 sequences are SGHAT and FQNNGV. This CDR3 spans 13 amino acids.